These 22 T cell receptor beta chains were all obtained from the same sample, sequenced in a study of blood T cells in healthy people across ages. Primers used in a second PCR of roughly 6 to 12 cycles were a sample-barcoded 5' primer and a J-beta primer mix. TCRdb recomputed calls from the 5' RACE reads with MiXCR, one row per CDR3 protein. The data show 750,000 or so distinct CDR3 sequences, 20% to 25% seen once. These records were also assigned to another study, of T cells of mothers and their children.

The sequencing sample was made of blood. The receptors were sampled from a boy aged 10-17 years in good health.

With respect to this clonotype: The CDR3 does not end in the conserved phenylalanine or tryptophan, so this is likely a read error. The gene calls are TRBV6-2 or TRBV6-3 and TRBJ2-4; 9 bases are a match to TRBD1. This CDR3 region has 18 residues. V dropped 5 bases and J dropped 3; count of bases not matched to a gene: 14. Germline CDR1 MNHEY, CDR2 SVGEGT. The CDR3 protein is CASSPGQGVENGKNIQYL. In nucleotides, the CDR3 is TGTGCCAGCAGTCCGGGACAGGGTGTAGAAAATGGCAAAAACATTCAGTACCTC.

This clonotype was observed a handful of times. The V call is TRBV11-2, the J call TRBJ2-1; D unresolved. The CDR3 extends over 11 amino acids. V was trimmed by 6 bases and J by 12 bases, leaving 12 bases between them. Germline CDR1 SGHAT, CDR2 FQNNGV. DNA for the CDR3: TGTGCCAGCAGTCAACGGGTCACGCAGTTCTTC. Translation: CASSQRVTQFF.

This clonotype was recorded a few times. V gene TRBV29-1 combines with J gene TRBJ2-5; D may be TRBD2 (7 bases). The better agreement between TRBJ2-7 and the DNA end casts doubt on the J call. Per the germline V gene, CDR1 is SQVTM and CDR2 is ANQGSEA. CDR3 length equals 14 residues. CDR3 DNA: TGCAGCGTTGGGCTACAGGGAGGGTCCTACGAGCAGTACTTC. This sequence encodes CSVGLQGGSYEQYF.

The chain employs TRBV5-6 and TRBJ1-2, with D hard to call. In germline, CDR1 is SGHDT, CDR2 YYEEEE. This CDR3 comprises 14 residues. Trimming pared 0 bases from V and 4 bases from J, leaving 10 bases between. CDR3 coding DNA: TGTGCCAGCAGCTTGGAGGCAGTACGCTATGGCTACACCTTC. Residues: CASSLEAVRYGYTF. The whole variable domain, filled in from reference TRBV5-6 and TRBJ1-2, reads DAGVTQSPTHLIKTRGQQVTLRCSPKSGHDTVSWYQQALGQGPQFIFQYYEEEERQRGNFPDRFSGHQFPNYSSELNVNALLLGDSALYLCASSLEAVRYGYTFGSGTRLTVV.

Only a few counts were recorded for this clonotype. The chain carries TRBV5-8 and TRBJ2-5, with D unresolved. This CDR3 comprises 11 residues. The V and J ends lost 4 bases and 6 bases respectively, with 7 bases between them. The germline V gene has CDR1 SGHTS and CDR2 YDEGEE. The DNA of the CDR3 is TGTGCCAGCAGCCTGACTCAGACCCAGTACTTC. Translating gives CASSLTQTQYF. The complete variable domain, with remaining parts taken from reference TRBV5-8 and TRBJ2-5, reads EAGVTQSPTHLIKTRGQQATLRCSPISGHTSVYWYQQALGLGLQFLLWYDEGEERNRGNFPPRFSGRQFPNYSSELNVNALELEDSALYLCASSLTQTQYFGPGTRLLVL.

This clonotype came up a few times. CDR3 sequence: CASSSLRDREWRETQYF. In DNA form, the CDR3 reads TGTGCCAGCAGCTCACTCCGAGACAGGGAGTGGCGGGAGACCCAGTACTTC. The chain joins TRBV7-9 to TRBJ2-5, with TRBD1 matching over 7 bases. The CDR3 extends over 17 amino acids. V was pared by 4 bases and J by 5 bases, with 16 bases of the junction left unmatched. Germline CDR1 reads SEHNR; CDR2 reads FQNEAQ (reference sequence).

This clonotype was observed a few times. The CDR3 loop is CASQGDTQYF. The CDR3 DNA follows: TGTGCCAGCCAGGGGGATACGCAGTATTTT. The genes are TRBV7-2 and TRBJ2-3, with a tentative D call TRBD1 (6 bases). Germline V gene sequence: CDR1 SGHTA, CDR2 FQGNSA. The CDR3 consists of 10 residues. Between the trimmed V and J ends, which lost 8 bases and 6 bases, there was a span of 6 bases.

The rearrangement uses TRBV11-2 and TRBJ2-5; maybe TRBD1 (6 bases). The CDR3 has 14 residues. Trimming removed 4 bases at V and 4 bases at J, with 13 bases between. The V gene's germline CDR1 is SGHAT and CDR2 FQNNGV. The CDR3 DNA reads as TGTGCCAGCAGCTCTCGGACAGACCCAGAGACCCAGTACTTC. It yields the protein CASSSRTDPETQYF.

V is TRBV5-1 and J is TRBJ2-5, with a possible D match to TRBD2 (6 bases). The germline CDR1 and CDR2 sequences are SGHRS and YFSETQ. This CDR3 comprises 15 residues. Trimming took 2 bases from V and 3 from J, leaving 14 bases between them. CDR3 protein: CASSFSRVAEETQYF. For the CDR3, the DNA is TGCGCCAGCAGCTTTTCTCGGGTAGCGGAAGAGACCCAGTACTTC.

This clonotype was observed a few times. The chain joins TRBV4-1 to TRBJ2-4; D is possibly TRBD2 (6 bases). Germline CDR1 and CDR2: MGHRA and YSYEKL. The CDR3 has 16 amino acids. V was cut by 0 bases and J by 3 bases, with 12 bases left in between. Here the CDR3 reads CASSQDLQDYKNIQYF. The CDR3 nucleotides read TGCGCCAGCAGCCAAGATCTACAGGACTACAAAAACATTCAGTACTTC.

This clonotype came up a few times. The V call is TRBV7-2, the J call TRBJ2-3, with 9 bases aligning to TRBD2. Germline CDR1 is SGHTA and CDR2 is FQGNSA. This CDR3 comprises 12 residues. Trimming cost V 4 bases and J 11 bases; bases outside gene matches: 4. The CDR3 DNA follows: TGTGCCAGCAGCTCTAGCGGGGACTGGCAGTATTTT. It translates to CASSSSGDWQYF.

The chain combines TRBV3-1 with TRBJ2-5, with 13 bases that match TRBD2. Germline CDR1 reads LGHDT; CDR2 reads YNNKEL (reference sequence). Trimming cost V 6 bases and J 3 bases; bases outside gene matches: 4. This CDR3 comprises 15 residues. This CDR3 reads CASRPGLAGEETQYF. The CDR3, as DNA: TGTGCCAGCAGACCAGGACTAGCGGGAGAAGAGACCCAGTACTTC.

This clonotype has just a few counts. V gene TRBV28 combines with J gene TRBJ2-5, with TRBD2 matching over 8 bases. The J call is uncertain, as TRBJ2-7 better fits the DNA end. Germline values: CDR1 MDHEN, CDR2 SYDVKM. The CDR3 has 13 amino acids. The CDR3 here is CAILSRGGYEQYF. CDR3 nucleotide sequence: TGTGCCATCCTCTCACGGGGGGGCTACGAGCAGTACTTC.

The chain employs TRBV7-3 and TRBJ2-2; 7 nucleotides agree with TRBD1. The ends lost 3 bases at V and 6 bases at J; junction bases unmatched: 4. Germline loops: CDR1 SGHTA, CDR2 FQGTGA. CDR3 size: 14 residues. The CDR3 DNA is TGTGCCAGCAGCTTCCGACAGGGATCCGGGGAGCTGTTTTTT. It translates to CASSFRQGSGELFF.

This clonotype appeared a few times. CDR3 loop: CSVDGSSGINYLGTDTQYF. The CDR3 DNA follows: TGCAGCGTTGATGGTAGTAGCGGAATCAATTACTTGGGAACAGATACGCAGTATTTT. This chain connects TRBV29-1 to TRBJ2-3; TRBD2 is a possible D gene (6 bases). V lost 3 bases to trimming and J lost 3 bases, with 28 bases between them. The V gene's germline CDR1 is SQVTM and CDR2 ANQGSEA. There are 19 residues in the CDR3.

This clonotype was recorded a few times. This chain uses TRBV24-1 with TRBJ2-2; TRBD1 agrees at 8 bases. The CDR3 is 18 amino acids. The germline V gene has CDR1 KGHDR and CDR2 SFDVKD. Losses at the gene ends were 2 bases for V and 1 base for J; bases not matched to a gene: 8. CDR3 sequence reads: CATSDSTGEARNTGELFF. Written as DNA, the CDR3 is TGTGCCACCAGTGATTCGACAGGGGAGGCACGGAACACCGGGGAGCTGTTTTTT.

V usage is TRBV2 and J usage is TRBJ2-4; weak D call: TRBD1 (6 bases). Trimming shortened V by 7 bases and J by 5 bases, and 15 bases separated the two germline ends. The CDR3 covers 14 residues. CDR1 SNHLY and CDR2 FYNNEI come from the germline V gene. The CDR3 DNA is TGTGCCAGCAAAAGCCCCGCAGGGGAAAACATTCAGTACTTC. Translation gives CASKSPAGENIQYF.

V usage is TRBV28 and J usage is TRBJ2-3; D uncertain. V shed 6 bases and J shed 0 bases, with 10 bases lying between them. Per the germline V gene, CDR1 is MDHEN and CDR2 is SYDVKM. The CDR3 runs to 14 residues. The CDR3 protein is CASSPRLSTDTQYF. In nucleotides, the CDR3 is TGTGCCAGCAGCCCTAGGCTGAGCACAGATACGCAGTATTTT.

The chain couples TRBV20-1 to TRBJ1-1; possible D gene TRBD1, 5 bases. Germline V gene lookup returns CDR1 DFQATT and CDR2 SNEGSKA (reference sequence). The CDR3 totals 11 residues. The V gene lost 6 bases and the J gene lost 11 bases, with 16 bases spanning the gap. CDR3 nucleotide sequence: TGCAGTGCCCCGCAGGGCCCGGAGGCTTTCTTT. Translating it yields CSAPQGPEAFF.

The chain has TRBV6-6 and TRBJ2-7; tentative D call: TRBD2 (6 bases). The CDR3 is made up of 15 amino acids. The germline V and J ends were trimmed by 0 bases and 4 bases, with 13 bases remaining between them. Looked up from germline, CDR1 is MNHNY and CDR2 is SVGAGI (reference sequence). The CDR3 sequence: CASSYSPSGRYEQYF. In DNA form, the CDR3 reads TGTGCCAGCAGTTACTCGCCTTCAGGGAGGTACGAGCAGTACTTC.

The J gene is TRBJ2-7, the V gene TRBV20-1, with TRBD2 matching 10 bases. CDR1 and CDR2 (germline): DFQATT, SNEGSKA (reference sequence). V dropped 1 base and J dropped 5; count of bases not matched to a gene: 11. This CDR3 region has 16 residues. CDR3 sequence (DNA): TGCAGTGCTAGAGCGAGTTCACTAGCGGGAAGACACGAGCAGTACTTC. Its protein product is CSARASSLAGRHEQYF.

Concerning this clonotype: A single base separates this from a much larger clone, so it may be a read error. The V and J genes are TRBV24-1 and TRBJ2-5; TRBD2 matches 11 bases. Germline-derived CDR1 and CDR2 are KGHDR and SFDVKD. The CDR3 length is 19 residues. The CDR3 is CATGDSSVGLAVPQETQYF. CDR3 nucleotides: TGTGCCACCGGTGATTCGAGTGTGGGACTAGCGGTCCCACAAGAGACCCAGTACTTC.